The clone carrying this T cell receptor beta chain has a single count. CDR1 and CDR2 (germline): SGDLS, YYNGEE. With 0 bases removed from V and 9 bases from J, the gap between germline ends came to 7 bases. The CDR3 consists of 12 residues. This entry comes from a study of blood T cell repertoires in COVID-19. Overall study context: Acute and convalescent COVID-19 samples came from the United States, Italy and Spain. From T cells, B-cell-depleted T cells, or PBMCs came the material, which was cDNA or gDNA.

In the authors' workflow: Counts of nucleated cells, estimated from reference gene primer amplification, were obtained. Generated by immunoSEQ multiplex PCR, the TCRdb table keeps only in-frame clones and is missing some. V, J and clone size reflect that table, while D and trimming were determined from the DNA. The data show about 74,000 clones, around 86% seen once. The receptor's source is a woman older than 75 with active or convalescent COVID-19. The gene calls are TRBV9 and TRBJ1-3; no definite D call. Source material: peripheral blood. The CDR3 loop reads CASSVERGTIYF. The CDR3 region has the DNA TGTGCCAGCAGCGTAGAAAGAGGCACCATATATTTT.